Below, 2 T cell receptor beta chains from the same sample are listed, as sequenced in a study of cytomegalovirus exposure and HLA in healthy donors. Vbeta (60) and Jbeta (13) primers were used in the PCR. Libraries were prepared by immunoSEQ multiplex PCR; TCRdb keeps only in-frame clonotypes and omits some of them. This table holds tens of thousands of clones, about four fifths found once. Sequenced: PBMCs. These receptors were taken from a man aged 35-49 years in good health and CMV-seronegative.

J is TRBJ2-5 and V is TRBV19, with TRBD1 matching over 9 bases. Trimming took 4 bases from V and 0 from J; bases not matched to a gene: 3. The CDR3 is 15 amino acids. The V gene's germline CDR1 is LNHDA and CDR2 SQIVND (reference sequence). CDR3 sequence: CASSKRQGDQETQYF. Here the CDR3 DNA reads TGTGCCAGTAGTAAGAGACAGGGGGACCAAGAGACCCAGTACTTC.

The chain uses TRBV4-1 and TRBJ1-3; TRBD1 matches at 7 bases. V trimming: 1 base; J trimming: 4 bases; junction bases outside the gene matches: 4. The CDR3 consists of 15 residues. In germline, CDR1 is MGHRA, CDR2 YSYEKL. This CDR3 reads CASSQGQGIGNTIYF. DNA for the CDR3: TGCGCCAGCAGCCAAGGACAGGGCATAGGAAACACCATATATTTT.